This T cell receptor (beta chain) derives from a study of immune evolution from preneoplasia to lung adenocarcinoma. Sequencing used immunoSEQ multiplex PCR; TCRdb keeps in-frame clones, though not all of them. The sample has 25,000 to 30,000 clones, 65% to 75% seen once. Whole-study results and caveats: Normal lung had the highest top T cell clone frequencies.

Germline V CDR1 and CDR2: LNHNV, YYDKDF (reference sequence). This CDR3 comprises 17 residues. V gave up 2 bases and J gave up 8 bases, with 23 bases separating them. This clone came up once. As yet, its antigen is unknown. The material sequenced was FFPE invasive lung adenocarcinoma tissue. This TCR came from a person aged 55 to 75 with invasive lung adenocarcinoma. Some clones in this sample may be carry-over from other donors' samples. The chain joins TRBV15 to TRBJ2-3, with D perhaps matching TRBD2 (5 bases). This CDR3 is CATSRYSSSRADSTQYF. The CDR3 DNA follows: TGTGCCACCAGCAGATATTCTAGCAGTAGGGCCGATTCTACGCAGTATTTT.